A single sample is the source of the 4 T cell receptor beta chains below, sequenced in a study of blood T cell repertoires in COVID-19. This table comes from immunoSEQ multiplex PCR, and its TCRdb copy is limited to in-frame clones, with some not included. The table has 100,000 to 120,000 clones, roughly four fifths seen once; the top ten hold 15% to 20%. Sequenced: peripheral blood. All receptors derive from a woman aged 60 to 75 with acute or convalescent COVID-19.

The genes are TRBV30 and TRBJ2-3, with 15 bases aligning to TRBD2. CDR1 and CDR2 from the germline V gene are GTSNPN and SVGIG (reference sequence). CDR3 length: 17 amino acids. V dropped 3 bases and J dropped 2; count of bases not matched to a gene: 6. The CDR3 DNA reads TGTGCCTGGAGCCTCGGACTAGCGGGGGGGCTCACAGATACGCAGTATTTT. Protein product: CAWSLGLAGGLTDTQYF.

The V and J genes are TRBV28 and TRBJ1-1; 7 bases fit TRBD1. CDR3 length equals 13 residues. Germline trimming cut 5 bases from V and 7 bases from J; bases unmatched to any gene: 7. Germline-derived CDR1 and CDR2 are MDHEN and SYDVKM. Here the CDR3 DNA reads TGTGCCAGCAGTGACAGGGAATGGGTTGAAGCTTTCTTT. Its protein product is CASSDREWVEAFF.

In this sample, this clone turned up a few times. The same CDR3 also results from other DNA sequences found in this sample. This chain links TRBV19 with TRBJ1-2; possibly TRBD1 for D (6 bases). The V gene's germline CDR1 is LNHDA and CDR2 SQIVND (reference sequence). V was trimmed by 3 bases and J by 4 bases, leaving 9 bases between them. CDR3 length equals 13 residues. The CDR3 is CASSIRGSYGYTF. CDR3 DNA sequence: TGTGCCAGTAGTATCAGGGGCAGCTATGGCTACACCTTC.

The chain has TRBV27 and TRBJ2-1, with D tentatively TRBD1 (5 bases). The CDR3 contains 16 residues. Trimming shortened V by 1 base and J by 8 bases, and 18 bases separated the two germline ends. Germline V gene data show CDR1 as MNHEY and CDR2 as SMNVEV (reference sequence). In nucleotides, the CDR3 is TGTGCCAGCAGTTTATGGGGCAGGAGAGAGGTGGATGAGCAGTTCTTC. Translated, it gives CASSLWGRREVDEQFF.